The following is a T cell receptor (beta chain) sequence with its context. Its antigen target is currently unknown. The input lacks base qualities; no much larger clone sits a single base away. Including cysteine and phenylalanine, the CDR3 has 15 amino acids. CDR3 DNA only is kept here, 45 bases in frame from base 1. V and J lose 8 bases and 2 bases, and a span of 15 bases separates them. The germline V gene (reference sequence) sets CDR1 to SEHNR and CDR2 to FQNEAQ. Data came from an Illumina HiSeq 2500. Quantitative 5'-RACE with molecular barcodes was the method used to prepare the TCR beta libraries. The study's own analysis went as follows. Disease-linked TCR variants were identified with a new computational method built on a probabilistic model of VDJ rearrangement. The public reads were run again by TCRdb, first through fastp at Q25 and then through MiXCR, and only productive beta chains were kept. Entries are consolidated by CDR3 protein sequence, retaining the most common genes and DNA. The V and J calls follow TCRdb's processing rather than the paper's. A total of around 300,000 distinct CDR3 sequences appear in this sample, roughly 14% of them only once. The top ten constitute around 0.99% of the sample.

The data originate from a study of CD8 T cells in ankylosing spondylitis (dated by TCRdb to about 2017). In terms of the full investigation: T cell receptor beta repertoires were profiled in healthy donors and ankylosing spondylitis patients so that disease-linked TCR variants could be found. Peripheral blood was sampled, and synovial fluid was additionally collected from ankylosing spondylitis patients. The full study cohort comprised approximately 23 ankylosing spondylitis patients and over 95 healthy donors.

Study-wide findings and limitations: A TCR beta motif made up of seven or eight highly homologous amino acid variants appeared to be characteristic of blood from ankylosing spondylitis patients. The disease-linked clones were reported as significantly enriched in matched synovial fluid samples from ankylosing spondylitis patients. Some motif variants were previously reported in synovial fluid and blood of reactive arthritis patients, suggesting common disease-initiation mechanisms. A CD8+ phenotype was shown by the disease-linked clones, which were found at relatively low frequencies in peripheral blood.

This TCR was sampled from a male donor with ankylosing spondylitis or in good health (not recorded which). The rearranged segments are TRBV7-9 and TRBJ2-2; the best D guess is TRBD2, with 5 bases matching. Sequenced input: blood, either unsorted or a sorted T cell fraction (not recorded which). The nucleotide sequence reads as follows: TGTGCCAGCCAGTCGGTCCGGGGAAACACCGGGGAGCTGTTTTTT. This codes for CASQSVRGNTGELFF. Reference TRBV7-9 and TRBJ2-2 genes cover what lies past the CDR3, so the full variable domain is DTGVSQNPRHKITKRGQNVTFRCDPISEHNRLYWYRQTLGQGPEFLTYFQNEAQLEKSRLLSDRFSAERPKGSFSTLEIQRTEQGDSAMYLCASQSVRGNTGELFFGEGSRLTVL.